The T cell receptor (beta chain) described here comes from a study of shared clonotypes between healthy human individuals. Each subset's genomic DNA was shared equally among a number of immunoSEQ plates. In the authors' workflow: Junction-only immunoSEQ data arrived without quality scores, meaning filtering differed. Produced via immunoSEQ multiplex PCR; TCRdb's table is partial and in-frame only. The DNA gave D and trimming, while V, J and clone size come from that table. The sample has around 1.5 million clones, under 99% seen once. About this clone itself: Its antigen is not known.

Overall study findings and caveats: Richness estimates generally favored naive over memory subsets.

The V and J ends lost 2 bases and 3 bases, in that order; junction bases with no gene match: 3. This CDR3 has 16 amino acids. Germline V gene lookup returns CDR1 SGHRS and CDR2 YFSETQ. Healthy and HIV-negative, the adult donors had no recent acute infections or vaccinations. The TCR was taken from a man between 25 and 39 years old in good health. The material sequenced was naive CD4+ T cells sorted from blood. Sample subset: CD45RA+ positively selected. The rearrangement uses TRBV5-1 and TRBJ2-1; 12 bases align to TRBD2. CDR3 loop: CASSFLAGGFYNEQFF. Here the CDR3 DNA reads TGCGCCAGCAGCTTCCTAGCGGGAGGGTTCTACAATGAGCAGTTCTTC.